This T cell receptor (beta chain) was identified during a study of shared clonotypes between healthy human individuals. The V end lost 4 bases, the J end lost 1 base, and 11 bases lay between the germline ends. The germline V gene encodes CDR1 LNHDA and CDR2 SQIVND (reference sequence). This CDR3 has 15 amino acids. Sequencing used immunoSEQ multiplex PCR; TCRdb keeps in-frame clones, though not all of them. The data hold about 1.5 million clones, with around 98% observed a single time. Sequenced input: naive CD4+ T cells sorted from blood. Regarding subset: CD45RA+ positively selected. V and J are TRBV19 and TRBJ1-5; D is perhaps TRBD1 (5 bases). This TCR derives from a man aged 30 to 39 in good health. The DNA for the CDR3 is TGTGCCAGTAGTACTGTACCAGGGAGCAATCAGCCCCAGCATTTT. The encoded protein is CASSTVPGSNQPQHF.